A single sample is the source of the 5 T cell receptor beta chains below, sequenced in a study of identical twins. TCRdb redid the calling of the 5' RACE reads with MiXCR, one entry per CDR3 protein. The sample shows about 890,000 distinct CDR3 sequences, approximately 13% of them seen only once. The sample also formed part of further work on yellow fever vaccine responses in identical twins.

Specimen: PBMCs. The source of these receptors is a woman under 30 in good health.

The chain combines TRBV19 with TRBJ2-3, with a possible D match to TRBD2 (6 bases). CDR3 length: 16 residues. CDR1 is LNHDA and CDR2 is SQIVND in the germline V gene (reference sequence). Trimming pared 5 bases from V and 0 bases from J, leaving 15 bases between. The CDR3: CASSASASVSTDTQYF. The CDR3 DNA follows: TGTGCCAGTAGTGCCTCGGCTAGCGTCAGCACAGATACGCAGTATTTT. The complete variable domain, with remaining parts taken from reference TRBV19 and TRBJ2-3, reads DGGITQSPKYLFRKEGQNVTLSCEQNLNHDAMYWYRQDPGQGLRLIYYSQIVNDFQKGDIAEGYSVSREKKESFPLTVTSAQKNPTAFYLCASSASASVSTDTQYFGPGTRLTVL.

This clonotype was detected ten times or more. The chain couples TRBV5-1 to TRBJ1-1, with D unresolved. Between the trimmed V and J ends, which lost 0 bases and 5 bases, there was a span of 17 bases. Germline CDR1 and CDR2: SGHRS and YFSETQ. The CDR3 sequence is 16 residues long. The CDR3 sequence: CASSLGRHSVGTEAFF. CDR3 in DNA: TGCGCCAGCAGCTTGGGTCGTCACTCGGTGGGGACTGAAGCTTTCTTT. Supplemented by reference TRBV5-1 and TRBJ1-1, the full variable domain reads KAGVTQTPRYLIKTRGQQVTLSCSPISGHRSVSWYQQTPGQGLQFLFEYFSETQRNKGNFPGRFSGRQFSNSRSEMNVSTLELGDSALYLCASSLGRHSVGTEAFFGQGTRLTVV.

The sample holds a few counts of this clonotype. The chain carries TRBV7-8 and TRBJ2-7, with 12 bases matching TRBD2. The length of the CDR3 is 14 residues. Unmatched junction bases numbered 6, after V lost 7 bases and J lost 5 bases. Germline V gives CDR1 SGHVS, CDR2 FQNEAQ. DNA for the CDR3: TGTGCCAGCAAGGTGACTAGCGGGAGCCACGAGCAGTACTTC. Amino acid sequence: CASKVTSGSHEQYF.

V and J are TRBV6-1 and TRBJ2-5; D may be TRBD2 (5 bases). The germline gives CDR1 MNHNS, CDR2 SASEGT. The ends were cut back, 6 bases at V and 7 bases at J, with 18 bases in the middle. CDR3 length: 14 amino acids. CDR3: CASSQDAPAGTQYF. DNA of the CDR3: TGTGCCAGCAGCCAAGATGCCCCGGCGGGGACCCAGTACTTC.

This clonotype was seen repeatedly, ten times or more. This chain uses TRBV5-1 with TRBJ2-3; no definite D call. Between the trimmed V and J ends, which lost 0 bases and 6 bases, there was a span of 5 bases. Germline CDR1 and CDR2: SGHRS and YFSETQ. This CDR3 is 12 amino acids long. The CDR3 bases are TGCGCCAGCAGCTTGGATTGGGATACGCAGTATTTT. It yields the protein CASSLDWDTQYF.